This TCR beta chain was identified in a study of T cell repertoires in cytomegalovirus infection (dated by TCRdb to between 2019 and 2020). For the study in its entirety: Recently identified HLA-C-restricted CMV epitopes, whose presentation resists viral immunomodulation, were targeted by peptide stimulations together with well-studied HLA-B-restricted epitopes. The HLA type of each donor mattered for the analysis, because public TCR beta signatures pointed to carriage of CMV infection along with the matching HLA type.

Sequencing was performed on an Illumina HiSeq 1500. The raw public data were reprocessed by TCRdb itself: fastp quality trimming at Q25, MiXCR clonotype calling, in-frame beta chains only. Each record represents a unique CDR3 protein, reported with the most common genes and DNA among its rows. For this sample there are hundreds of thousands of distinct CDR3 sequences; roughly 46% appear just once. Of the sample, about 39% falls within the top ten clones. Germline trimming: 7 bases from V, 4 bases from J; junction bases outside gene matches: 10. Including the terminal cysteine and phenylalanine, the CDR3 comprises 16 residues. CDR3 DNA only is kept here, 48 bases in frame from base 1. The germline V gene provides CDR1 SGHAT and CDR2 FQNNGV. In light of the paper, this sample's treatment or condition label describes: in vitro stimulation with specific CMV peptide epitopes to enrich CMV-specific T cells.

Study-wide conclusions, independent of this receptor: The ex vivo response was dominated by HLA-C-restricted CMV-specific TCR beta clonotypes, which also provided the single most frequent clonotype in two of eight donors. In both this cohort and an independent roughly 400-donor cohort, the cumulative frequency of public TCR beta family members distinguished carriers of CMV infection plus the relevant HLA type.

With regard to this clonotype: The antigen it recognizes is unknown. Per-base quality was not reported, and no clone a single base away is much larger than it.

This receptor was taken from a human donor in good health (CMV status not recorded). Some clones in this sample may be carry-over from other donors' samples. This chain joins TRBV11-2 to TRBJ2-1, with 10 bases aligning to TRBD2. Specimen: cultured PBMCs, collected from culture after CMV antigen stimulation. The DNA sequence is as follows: TGTGCCAGCACTATGGTTGGTAGCGGGGGGTACAATGAGCAGTTCTTC. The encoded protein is CASTMVGSGGYNEQFF.